This T cell receptor beta chain was found in a study of T cells in Graves' hyperthyroidism and ophthalmopathy. Study-wide background: Peripheral blood was collected at initial diagnosis, before any treatment. Study-level findings and limits: Most thyroid-expanded clonotypes above 0.001 were also found in blood.

RNA transcripts provided the source from which TCR beta CDR3 regions were amplified. The HTBI primer set was used in a first-round RT-PCR of the TCR CDR3. MiXCR, run by TCRdb on the multiplex PCR reads, gives a single entry per CDR3 protein. The table shows approximately 380,000 distinct CDR3 sequences, with approximately 19% occurring only once. This CDR3 comprises 15 residues. J gave up 8 bases and V 4 bases, and 12 bases lay outside the gene matches. Looked up from germline, CDR1 is LGHDT and CDR2 is YNNKEL (reference sequence). Patients were aged 18 to 65, had disease duration under 2 months, and had newly diagnosed hyperthyroidism. From approximately 9.5 ml of fresh peripheral blood, PBMCs were isolated. This clonotype was counted between two and nine times. What it binds is unknown.

Sequences were obtained from blood. The chain combines TRBV3-1 with TRBJ1-2, with 8 bases fitting TRBD1. This sequence originates from a woman aged 18-35 years with Graves' hyperthyroidism. The CDR3: CASSPLDRGPRGYTF. CDR3 DNA: TGTGCCAGCAGCCCCCTCGACAGGGGCCCTAGGGGCTACACCTTC. Full variable domain (missing parts from reference TRBV3-1 and TRBJ1-2): DTAVSQTPKYLVTQMGNDKSIKCEQNLGHDTMYWYKQDSKKFLKIMFSYNNKELIINETVPNRFSPKSPDKAHLNLHINSLELGDSAVYFCASSPLDRGPRGYTFGSGTRLTVV.